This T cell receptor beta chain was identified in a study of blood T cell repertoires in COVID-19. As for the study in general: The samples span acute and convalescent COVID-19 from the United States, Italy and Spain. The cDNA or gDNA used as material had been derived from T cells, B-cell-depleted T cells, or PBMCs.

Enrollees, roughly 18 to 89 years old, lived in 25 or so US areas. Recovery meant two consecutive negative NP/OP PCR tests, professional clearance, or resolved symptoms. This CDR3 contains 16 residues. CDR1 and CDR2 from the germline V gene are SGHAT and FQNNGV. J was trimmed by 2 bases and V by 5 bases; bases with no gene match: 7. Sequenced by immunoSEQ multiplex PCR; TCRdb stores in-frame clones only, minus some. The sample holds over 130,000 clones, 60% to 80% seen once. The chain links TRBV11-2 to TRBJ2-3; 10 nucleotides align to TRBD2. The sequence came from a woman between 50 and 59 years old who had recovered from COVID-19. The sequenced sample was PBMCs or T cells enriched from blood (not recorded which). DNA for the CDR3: TGTGCCAGCAGCCTGGAACTAGCGGGGAACACAGATACGCAGTATTTT. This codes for CASSLELAGNTDTQYF.